This TCR beta chain was sequenced for a study of technical replicates of blood from several donors. Only in-frame clones appear in the TCRdb table, and some are missing; sequencing was by immunoSEQ multiplex PCR. The table lists more than 45,000 clones, 91% of them singletons, with 3.5% to 5% in the top ten. The CDR3 has 16 amino acids. CDR1 and CDR2 from the germline V gene are SNHLY and FYNNEI. V lost 9 bases and J lost 7, with 22 bases in between. The TCR originated in a human donor in good health. Some clones in this sample may be carry-over from other donors' samples. What was sequenced was PBMCs. V gene TRBV2 combines with J gene TRBJ1-6, with TRBD1 as a possible D gene (5 bases). CDR3 residues: CARGISEGEINSPLHF. CDR3 DNA: TGTGCCAGGGGGATAAGCGAAGGGGAAATAAATTCACCCCTCCACTTT.